The next 29 T cell receptor beta chains were all read from a single sample in a study of cytomegalovirus exposure and HLA in healthy donors. PCR involved 60 Vbeta and 13 Jbeta primers. Profiling relied on immunoSEQ multiplex PCR, and the TCRdb table lists in-frame clones only, not all of them. This table has about 180,000 clones, roughly 80% appearing once. The sample was PBMCs. All receptors come from a man between 25 and 39 years old in good health and CMV-seropositive.

As to this clone: An end of the junction differs from the germline gene, which may be a read error. This chain connects TRBV5-8 to TRBJ1-5; 9 positions agree with TRBD1. Looked up from germline, CDR1 is SGHTS and CDR2 is YDEGEE. This CDR3 is built from 19 residues. The CDR3 loop is CASSQYRGQGNPSDQPQHF. The CDR3 DNA sequence: TGTGCCAGCAGCCAGTATAGGGGACAGGGAAACCCTAGCGATCAGCCCCAGCATTTT.

This chain joins TRBV6-1 and TRBJ1-5; TRBD1 aligns across 7 bases. Germline-derived CDR1 and CDR2 are MNHNS and SASEGT. The CDR3 extends over 15 amino acids. V gave up 6 bases and J gave up 4 bases; unmatched junction bases: 9. CDR3 in amino acids: CASRKGQFLNQPQHF. The CDR3 coding sequence is TGTGCCAGCAGAAAGGGACAGTTCTTAAATCAGCCCCAGCATTTT.

V usage is TRBV28 and J usage is TRBJ1-5; 9 positions agree with TRBD1. Germline V CDR1 and CDR2: MDHEN, SYDVKM. The CDR3 spans 17 residues. V dropped 6 bases and J dropped 2; count of bases not matched to a gene: 11. This CDR3 reads CASRLGTGSFGNQPQHF. The CDR3, as DNA: TGTGCCAGCAGATTGGGGACAGGGTCGTTTGGCAATCAGCCCCAGCATTTT.

The chain is built from TRBV19 and TRBJ1-5; TRBD1 is a possible D gene (5 bases). CDR3 size: 15 residues. Germline V CDR1 and CDR2: LNHDA, SQIVND (reference sequence). Trimming pared 3 bases from V and 3 bases from J, leaving 12 bases between. Here the CDR3 reads CASSIPQTANQPQHF. The DNA of the CDR3 is TGTGCCAGTAGTATCCCCCAGACAGCCAATCAGCCCCAGCATTTT.

About this clone itself: The junction shows a germline mismatch at one end, possibly a read error. The V call is TRBV7-9, the J call TRBJ2-7; TRBD2 agrees at 14 bases. The CDR3 has 17 residues. Germline CDR1 and CDR2: SEHNR and FQNEAQ (reference sequence). CDR3 residues: CSSSLAGGLAGVYEQYF. CDR3 bases: TGTTCCAGCAGCTTAGCGGGGGGACTAGCGGGAGTCTACGAGCAGTACTTC.

The chain joins TRBV11-2 to TRBJ2-7; 12 nucleotides line up with TRBD2. Germline assignment: CDR1 SGHAT and CDR2 FQNNGV. V shed 2 bases and J 2 bases; nucleotides not matched to a gene: 13. This CDR3 has 19 amino acids. The CDR3: CASSLYPRLAGDRAYEQYF. The CDR3 DNA sequence: TGTGCCAGCAGCTTATACCCCAGACTAGCGGGAGACAGAGCCTACGAGCAGTACTTC.

The chain uses TRBV5-6 and TRBJ2-3; D ambiguous. The CDR3 runs 16 residues. CDR1 and CDR2 (germline): SGHDT, YYEEEE. Between the trimmed V and J ends, which lost 0 bases and 0 bases, there was a span of 11 bases. DNA for the CDR3: TGTGCCAGCAGCTTGGACGCGGCCCGAAGCACAGATACGCAGTATTTT. Encoded protein: CASSLDAARSTDTQYF.

This chain uses TRBV7-9 with TRBJ1-5; a possible D gene is TRBD1 (6 bases). V was shortened by 1 base and J by 0 bases, with 16 bases between the two germline ends. Germline CDR1 and CDR2: SEHNR and FQNEAQ (reference sequence). The CDR3 is 18 amino acids. The CDR3 region has the DNA TGTGCCAGCAGCTTAGTCGGACAGATTGCCTCTAGCAATCAGCCCCAGCATTTT. Its translation: CASSLVGQIASSNQPQHF.

This clone has only a few counts. CDR3 region: CASRNTGGPTEKLFF. CDR3 in DNA: TGTGCCAGCAGGAACACAGGGGGCCCCACTGAAAAACTGTTTTTT. This chain links TRBV6-1 with TRBJ1-4; 9 bases align to TRBD1. In germline, CDR1 is MNHNS, CDR2 SASEGT. This CDR3 comprises 15 residues. The V segment lost 6 bases and the J segment 7 bases; nucleotides outside the gene matches: 9.

In this sample, this clone turned up a few times. The chain carries TRBV5-8 and TRBJ2-7, with 8 positions matching TRBD2. This CDR3 comprises 13 residues. CDR1 and CDR2 from the germline V gene are SGHTS and YDEGEE. J was trimmed by 9 bases and V by 2 bases; bases with no gene match: 7. The CDR3 loop reads CASSLAGELGQYF. Written as DNA, the CDR3 is TGTGCCAGCAGCTTAGCGGGAGAGCTAGGGCAGTACTTC.

J is TRBJ2-3 and V is TRBV10-3, with 7 bases matching TRBD2. Trimming cost V 7 bases and J 2 bases; bases outside gene matches: 9. The length of the CDR3 is 15 residues. Germline CDR1 reads ENHRY; CDR2 reads SYGVKD. CDR3 in DNA: TGTGCCATCACCGGAGACGGGGGGATCACAGATACGCAGTATTTT. As protein: CAITGDGGITDTQYF.

This chain uses TRBV28 with TRBJ2-5; D might be TRBD2 (6 bases). V was clipped by 9 bases and J by 2 bases, with 13 bases between them. CDR1 and CDR2 (germline): MDHEN, SYDVKM. The CDR3 has 13 residues. DNA of the CDR3: TGTGCCAGTGAGGCCGGGGGTCAAGAGACCCAGTACTTC. This translates into CASEAGGQETQYF.

This clone was seen a few times. The V gene is TRBV5-1, the J gene TRBJ1-1; 10 bases are shared with TRBD1. CDR3 length equals 12 residues. Trimming cost V 4 bases and J 10 bases; bases outside gene matches: 4. Germline assignment: CDR1 SGHRS and CDR2 YFSETQ. For the CDR3, the DNA is TGCGCCAGCAGCCCGGGACAGGGGCCAGCTTTCTTT. Protein sequence: CASSPGQGPAFF. Using reference TRBV5-1 and TRBJ1-1 for the parts outside the CDR3, the full variable domain is KAGVTQTPRYLIKTRGQQVTLSCSPISGHRSVSWYQQTPGQGLQFLFEYFSETQRNKGNFPGRFSGRQFSNSRSEMNVSTLELGDSALYLCASSPGQGPAFFGQGTRLTVV.

The V gene is TRBV4-1, the J gene TRBJ2-7, with 9 bases lining up with TRBD1. J lost 4 bases, V lost 3 bases, and 1 base had no gene match. Germline lookup yields CDR1 MGHRA and CDR2 YSYEKL. This CDR3 spans 13 amino acids. CDR3: CASSHGQGYEQYF. CDR3 sequence (DNA): TGCGCCAGCAGCCATGGACAGGGGTACGAGCAGTACTTC.

This clone was seen more than once but under ten times. This chain joins TRBV19 and TRBJ1-1; the D gene is possibly TRBD1 (6 bases). The CDR3 consists of 14 residues. V lost 7 bases and J lost 1, with 13 bases in between. The germline gives CDR1 LNHDA, CDR2 SQIVND (reference sequence). The CDR3: CASTLGGENTEAFF. The CDR3 DNA is TGTGCCAGTACCTTAGGGGGGGAGAACACTGAAGCTTTCTTT.

The chain carries TRBV19 and TRBJ2-1; 9 bases fit TRBD2. Germline CDR1 is LNHDA and CDR2 is SQIVND (reference sequence). The length of the CDR3 is 15 residues. V was clipped by 6 bases and J by 3 bases; unmatched bases: 6. In nucleotides, the CDR3 is TGTGCCAGTAGCCCATGGACTAGCGACTACAATGAGCAGTTCTTC. It codes for CASSPWTSDYNEQFF.

The chain joins TRBV11-3 to TRBJ2-7; D may be TRBD2 (6 bases). V shed 5 bases and J shed 1 base, with 18 bases lying between them. This CDR3 is 16 amino acids long. Germline loops: CDR1 SGHNT, CDR2 YENEEA. The chain's CDR3 is CASSPGGGRASYEQYF. The CDR3 DNA is TGTGCCAGCAGCCCCGGGGGTGGCAGGGCATCCTACGAGCAGTACTTC.

The V gene is TRBV4-3, the J gene TRBJ2-4; 15 bases map to TRBD2. The CDR3 has 17 residues. CDR1 is LGHNA and CDR2 is YSLEER in the germline V gene. J was trimmed by 3 bases and V by 6 bases; bases with no gene match: 6. The CDR3 region is CASRPGLAGGGKNIQYF. The CDR3, as DNA: TGCGCCAGCAGACCGGGACTAGCGGGGGGTGGCAAAAACATTCAGTACTTC.

This chain uses TRBV19 with TRBJ2-2; possible D gene TRBD2, 6 bases. Germline V gene sequence: CDR1 LNHDA, CDR2 SQIVND (reference sequence). V was shortened by 7 bases and J by 6 bases, with 18 bases between the two germline ends. The CDR3 length is 15 residues. CDR3 DNA sequence: TGTGCCAGTACCCTACTGCTAGCGAGTCCCGGGGAGCTGTTTTTT. This gives the protein CASTLLLASPGELFF.

The V and J genes are TRBV19 and TRBJ2-3; TRBD1 matches 8 bases. After removal of 3 bases from V and 4 bases from J, the junction contained 6 bases not matched to a gene. CDR3 size: 15 residues. Germline-derived CDR1 and CDR2 are LNHDA and SQIVND (reference sequence). The CDR3 coding sequence is TGTGCCAGTAGTATTGGACAGGGAGGCGCAGATACGCAGTATTTT. Translation gives CASSIGQGGADTQYF. The full variable domain, its missing parts supplied by reference TRBV19 and TRBJ2-3, is DGGITQSPKYLFRKEGQNVTLSCEQNLNHDAMYWYRQDPGQGLRLIYYSQIVNDFQKGDIAEGYSVSREKKESFPLTVTSAQKNPTAFYLCASSIGQGGADTQYFGPGTRLTVL.

CDR3 sequence (DNA): TGTGCCAGCAGTTTTGGGACAGGGGTTGGCGAGCAGTTCTTC. Amino acid sequence: CASSFGTGVGEQFF. J is TRBJ2-1 and V is TRBV6-1; 10 bases are shared with TRBD1. This CDR3 is built from 14 residues. Germline V gives CDR1 MNHNS, CDR2 SASEGT. Trimming took 5 bases from V and 10 from J; bases not matched to a gene: 8.

The chain joins TRBV5-1 to TRBJ1-5, with 7 bases that match TRBD1. J gave up 7 bases and V 3 bases, and 10 bases lay outside the gene matches. The CDR3 consists of 15 residues. The germline gives CDR1 SGHRS, CDR2 YFSETQ. CDR3 amino acids: CASSSTGDPGQPQHF. For the CDR3, the DNA is TGCGCCAGCAGCTCCACAGGGGATCCGGGACAGCCCCAGCATTTT. Full variable domain (outside the CDR3, taken from reference TRBV5-1 and TRBJ1-5): KAGVTQTPRYLIKTRGQQVTLSCSPISGHRSVSWYQQTPGQGLQFLFEYFSETQRNKGNFPGRFSGRQFSNSRSEMNVSTLELGDSALYLCASSSTGDPGQPQHFGDGTRLSIL.

CDR3 coding DNA: TGCGCCAGCAGCTTGGCCCGGGGGATCACTGAAGCTTTCTTT. Translation gives CASSLARGITEAFF. V gene TRBV5-1 combines with J gene TRBJ1-1, with a weak D call TRBD1 (5 bases). The CDR3 totals 14 residues. V shed 0 bases and J shed 4 bases, with 10 bases lying between them. Germline V CDR1 and CDR2: SGHRS, YFSETQ.

V gene TRBV7-3 combines with J gene TRBJ2-5, with D possibly being TRBD2 (6 bases). This CDR3 is 15 amino acids long. V was clipped by 1 base and J by 4 bases, with 13 bases between them. In germline, CDR1 is SGHTA, CDR2 FQGTGA. CDR3 loop: CASSLMPGRTETQYF. The CDR3 DNA reads as TGTGCCAGCAGCTTAATGCCGGGGAGGACAGAGACCCAGTACTTC.

The V and J genes are TRBV29-1 and TRBJ2-3, with 9 bases aligning to TRBD2. After removal of 1 base from V and 0 bases from J, the junction contained 2 bases not matched to a gene. Germline CDR1 and CDR2: SQVTM and ANQGSEA. The CDR3 sequence is 15 residues long. The CDR3 DNA follows: TGCAGCGTTGAAGTGGCGGGGGGGAGCACAGATACGCAGTATTTT. Its translation is CSVEVAGGSTDTQYF.

The CDR3 sequence: CASSQRESSYNEQFF. Here the CDR3 DNA reads TGTGCCAGCAGCCAGCGGGAAAGCTCCTACAATGAGCAGTTCTTC. The chain couples TRBV7-2 to TRBJ2-1, with 7 bases that match TRBD2. Trimming took 5 bases from V and 0 from J; bases not matched to a gene: 4. The CDR3 loop spans 15 amino acids. Per the germline V gene, CDR1 is SGHTA and CDR2 is FQGNSA.

This clone was observed a handful of times. This chain uses TRBV18 with TRBJ2-7; tentatively, D is TRBD2 (5 bases). The germline CDR1 and CDR2 sequences are KGHSH and LQKENI. The CDR3 covers 15 residues. V gave up 1 base and J gave up 4 bases, with 14 bases separating them. CDR3 DNA: TGTGCCAGCTCACCACATTTGGGAGAACAATACGAGCAGTACTTC. Its translation is CASSPHLGEQYEQYF.

The table lists this clone with a few counts. The chain recombines TRBV11-3 with TRBJ2-1, with TRBD2 matching over 9 bases. From germline, CDR1 is SGHNT and CDR2 YENEEA. The CDR3 consists of 16 residues. Trimming cost V 0 bases and J 4 bases; bases outside gene matches: 4. CDR3 protein: CASSLDMAGGYNEQFF. The CDR3 DNA follows: TGTGCCAGCAGCTTAGATATGGCGGGAGGGTACAATGAGCAGTTCTTC.

The chain carries TRBV6-5 and TRBJ2-7, with D perhaps TRBD1 (7 bases). Germline V gene sequence: CDR1 MNHEY, CDR2 SVGAGI. The CDR3 length is 15 residues. V was trimmed by 0 bases and J by 3 bases, leaving 12 bases between them. The CDR3 sequence is CASSYSRDSLYEQYF. The CDR3 DNA is TGTGCCAGCAGTTACTCGCGGGACAGCCTCTACGAGCAGTACTTC.